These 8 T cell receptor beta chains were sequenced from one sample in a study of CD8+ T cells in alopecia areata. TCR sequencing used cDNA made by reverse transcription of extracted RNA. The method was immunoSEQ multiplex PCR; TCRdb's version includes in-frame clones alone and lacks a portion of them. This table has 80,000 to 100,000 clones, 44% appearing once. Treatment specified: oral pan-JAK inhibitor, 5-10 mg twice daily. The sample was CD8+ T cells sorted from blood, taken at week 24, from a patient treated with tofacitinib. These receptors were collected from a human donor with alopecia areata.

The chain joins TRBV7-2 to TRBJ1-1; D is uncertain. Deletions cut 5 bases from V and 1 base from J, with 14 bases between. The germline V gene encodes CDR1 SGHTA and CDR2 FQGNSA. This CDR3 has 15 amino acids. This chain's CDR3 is CASSLYGSKNTEAFF. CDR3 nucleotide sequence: TGTGCCAGCAGCCTATACGGGTCTAAGAACACTGAAGCTTTCTTT.

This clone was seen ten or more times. Here the CDR3 DNA reads TGTGCCAGCAGCTTGGGCGTGGGAGAGGAGGCTTACGAGCAGTACTTC. It codes for CASSLGVGEEAYEQYF. V and J are TRBV5-4 and TRBJ2-7; TRBD2 is a possible D gene (5 bases). There are 16 residues in the CDR3. Germline CDR1 SGHNT, CDR2 YYREEE (reference sequence). The germline V and J ends were trimmed by 0 bases and 4 bases, with 17 bases remaining between them.

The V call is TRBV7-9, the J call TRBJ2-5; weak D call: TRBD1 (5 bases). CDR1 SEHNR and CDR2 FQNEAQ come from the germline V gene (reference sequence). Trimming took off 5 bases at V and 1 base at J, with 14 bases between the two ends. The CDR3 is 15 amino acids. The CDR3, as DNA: TGTGCCAGCAGCATCACAGGCGCCCTCCAAGAGACCCAGTACTTC. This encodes CASSITGALQETQYF. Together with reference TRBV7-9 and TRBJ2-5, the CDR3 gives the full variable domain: DTGVSQNPRHKITKRGQNVTFRCDPISEHNRLYWYRQTLGQGPEFLTYFQNEAQLEKSRLLSDRFSAERPKGSFSTLEIQRTEQGDSAMYLCASSITGALQETQYFGPGTRLLVL.

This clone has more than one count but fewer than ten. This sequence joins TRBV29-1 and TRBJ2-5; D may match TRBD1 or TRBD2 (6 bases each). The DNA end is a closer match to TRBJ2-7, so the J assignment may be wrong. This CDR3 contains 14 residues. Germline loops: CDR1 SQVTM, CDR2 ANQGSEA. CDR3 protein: CSVEGTGAVGEQYF. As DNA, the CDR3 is TGCAGCGTTGAAGGGACGGGGGCCGTCGGCGAGCAGTACTTC.

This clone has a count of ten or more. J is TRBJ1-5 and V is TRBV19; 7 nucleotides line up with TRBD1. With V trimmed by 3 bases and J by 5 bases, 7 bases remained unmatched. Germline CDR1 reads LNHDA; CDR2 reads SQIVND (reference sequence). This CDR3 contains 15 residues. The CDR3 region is CASSIIRGEDQPQHF. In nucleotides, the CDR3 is TGTGCCAGTAGTATCATCAGGGGGGAAGATCAGCCCCAGCATTTT.

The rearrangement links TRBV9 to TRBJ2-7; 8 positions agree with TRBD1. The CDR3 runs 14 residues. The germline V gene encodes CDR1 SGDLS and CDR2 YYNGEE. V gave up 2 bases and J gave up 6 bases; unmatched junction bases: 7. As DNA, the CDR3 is TGTGCCAGCAGCGTCGAGACAGGGGCTTCCGAGCAGTACTTC. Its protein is CASSVETGASEQYF.

Here the CDR3 DNA reads TGTGCCAGCAGTTTAAGGCCAGGGGGACTAGCGGGAGCTCTGTACGAGCAGTACTTC. Its protein is CASSLRPGGLAGALYEQYF. V usage is TRBV27 and J usage is TRBJ2-7, with 14 bases fitting TRBD2. This CDR3 has 19 residues. V was pared by 2 bases and J by 4 bases, with 13 bases of the junction left unmatched. The germline V gene has CDR1 MNHEY and CDR2 SMNVEV (reference sequence).

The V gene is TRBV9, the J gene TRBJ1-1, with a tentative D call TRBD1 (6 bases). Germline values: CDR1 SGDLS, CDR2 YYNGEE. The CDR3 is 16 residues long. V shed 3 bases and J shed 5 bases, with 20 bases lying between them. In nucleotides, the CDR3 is TGTGCCAGCAGCGCAGGACAGACGGGGCCGAAGACTGAAGCTTTCTTT. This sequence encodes CASSAGQTGPKTEAFF.